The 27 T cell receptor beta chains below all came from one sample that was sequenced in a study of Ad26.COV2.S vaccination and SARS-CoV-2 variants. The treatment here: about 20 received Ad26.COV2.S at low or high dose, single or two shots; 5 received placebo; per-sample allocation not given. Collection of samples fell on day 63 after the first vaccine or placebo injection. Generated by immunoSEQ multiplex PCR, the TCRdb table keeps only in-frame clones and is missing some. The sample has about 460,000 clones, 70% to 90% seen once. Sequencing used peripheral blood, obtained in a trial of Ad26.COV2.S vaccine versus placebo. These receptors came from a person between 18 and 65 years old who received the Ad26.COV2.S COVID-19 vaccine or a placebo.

The CDR3 region is CASRLAGINEQYF. The CDR3, as DNA: TGTGCCAGCAGACTAGCGGGTATTAACGAGCAGTACTTC. The chain has TRBV14 and TRBJ2-7; 9 nucleotides align to TRBD2. The CDR3 length is 13 residues. The J segment lost 5 bases and the V segment lost 6 bases, leaving 5 bases of the junction unmatched. CDR1 is SGHDN and CDR2 is FVKESK in the germline V gene.

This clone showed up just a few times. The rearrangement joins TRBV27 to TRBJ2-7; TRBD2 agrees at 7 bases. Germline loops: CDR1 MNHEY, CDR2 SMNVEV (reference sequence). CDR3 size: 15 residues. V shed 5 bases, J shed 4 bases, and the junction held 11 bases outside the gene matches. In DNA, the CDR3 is TGTGCCAGCAGTGACCACAGGCGGGGGACTTACGAGCAGTACTTC. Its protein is CASSDHRRGTYEQYF.

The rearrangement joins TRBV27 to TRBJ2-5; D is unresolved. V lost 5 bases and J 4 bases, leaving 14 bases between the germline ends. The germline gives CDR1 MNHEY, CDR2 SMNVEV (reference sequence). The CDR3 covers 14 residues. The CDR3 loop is CASSPRRTIETQYF. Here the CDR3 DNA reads TGTGCCAGCAGTCCGAGACGGACGATAGAGACCCAGTACTTC.

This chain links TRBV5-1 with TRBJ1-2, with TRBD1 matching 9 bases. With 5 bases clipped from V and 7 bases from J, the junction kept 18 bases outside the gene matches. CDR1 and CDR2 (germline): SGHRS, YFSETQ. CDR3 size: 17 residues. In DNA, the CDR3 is TGCGCCAGCAGATTTTTCTCCTCCATCGGGACAGGGTCTGGCTACACCTTC. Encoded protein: CASRFFSSIGTGSGYTF.

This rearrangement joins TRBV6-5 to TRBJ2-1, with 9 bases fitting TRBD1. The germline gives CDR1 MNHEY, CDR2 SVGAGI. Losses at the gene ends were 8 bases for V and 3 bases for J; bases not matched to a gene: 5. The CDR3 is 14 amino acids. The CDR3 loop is CASGTGRDYNEQFF. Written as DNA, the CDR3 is TGTGCCAGCGGGACAGGGAGGGACTACAATGAGCAGTTCTTC.

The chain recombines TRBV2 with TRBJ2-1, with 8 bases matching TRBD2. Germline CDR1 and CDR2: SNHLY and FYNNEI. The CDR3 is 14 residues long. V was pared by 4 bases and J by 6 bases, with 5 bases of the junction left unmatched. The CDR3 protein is CASSGGLGSNEQFF. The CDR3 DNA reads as TGTGCCAGCAGTGGGGGACTAGGATCCAATGAGCAGTTCTTC.

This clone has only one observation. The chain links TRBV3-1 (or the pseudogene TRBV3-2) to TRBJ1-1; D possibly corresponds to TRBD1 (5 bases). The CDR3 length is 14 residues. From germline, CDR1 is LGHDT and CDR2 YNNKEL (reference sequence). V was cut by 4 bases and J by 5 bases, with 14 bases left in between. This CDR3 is CASSLQGIGTEAFF. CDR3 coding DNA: TGTGCCAGCAGCCTGCAGGGCATTGGTACTGAAGCTTTCTTT.

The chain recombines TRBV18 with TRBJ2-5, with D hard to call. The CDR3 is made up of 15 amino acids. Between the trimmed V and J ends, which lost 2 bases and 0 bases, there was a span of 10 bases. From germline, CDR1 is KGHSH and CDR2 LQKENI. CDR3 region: CASSPMLRDQETQYF. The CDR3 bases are TGTGCCAGCTCACCAATGCTAAGAGACCAAGAGACCCAGTACTTC.

CDR3 region: CASSGTGVHEQYF. The CDR3 nucleotides are TGTGCCAGCAGTGGGACAGGGGTTCACGAGCAGTACTTC. The chain combines TRBV25-1 with TRBJ2-7, with 9 bases identical to TRBD1. Per germline, CDR1 MGHDK and CDR2 SYGVNS. V dropped 4 bases and J dropped 5; count of bases not matched to a gene: 3. This CDR3 has 13 amino acids.

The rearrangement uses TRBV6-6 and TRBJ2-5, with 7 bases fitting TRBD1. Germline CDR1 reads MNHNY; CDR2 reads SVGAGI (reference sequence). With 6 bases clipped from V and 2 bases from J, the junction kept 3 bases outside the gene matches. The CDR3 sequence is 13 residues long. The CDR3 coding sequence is TGTGCCAGCAGGAAGGGACAGCAAGAGACCCAGTACTTC. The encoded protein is CASRKGQQETQYF.

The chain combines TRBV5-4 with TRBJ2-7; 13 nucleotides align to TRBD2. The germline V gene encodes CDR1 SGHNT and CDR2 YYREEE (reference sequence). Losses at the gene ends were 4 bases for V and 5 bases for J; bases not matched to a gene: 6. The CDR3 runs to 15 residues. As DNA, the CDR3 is TGTGCCAGCAGCACCACTAGCGGGGGGGCCGACGAGCAGTACTTC. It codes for CASSTTSGGADEQYF.

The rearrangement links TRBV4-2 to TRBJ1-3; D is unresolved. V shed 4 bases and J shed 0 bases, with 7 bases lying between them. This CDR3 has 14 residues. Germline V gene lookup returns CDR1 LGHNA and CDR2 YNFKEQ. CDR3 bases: TGTGCCAGCAGCCTTCTTGACTCTGGAAACACCATATATTTT. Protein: CASSLLDSGNTIYF.

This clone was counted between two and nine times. CDR3 coding DNA: TGTGCCAGTAGTATATCGGGACAGGGGGCCTTGTTTTTT. This encodes CASSISGQGALFF. The chain links TRBV19 to TRBJ1-4, with 12 positions matching TRBD1. The V gene's germline CDR1 is LNHDA and CDR2 SQIVND (reference sequence). The CDR3 is 13 residues long. After removal of 2 bases from V and 15 bases from J, the junction contained 4 bases not matched to a gene.

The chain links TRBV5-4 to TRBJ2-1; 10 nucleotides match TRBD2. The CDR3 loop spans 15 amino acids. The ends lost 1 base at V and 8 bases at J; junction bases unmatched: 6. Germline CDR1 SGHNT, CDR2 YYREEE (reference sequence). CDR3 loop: CASSLQREGQDEQFF. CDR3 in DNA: TGTGCCAGCAGCTTGCAGCGGGAGGGCCAGGATGAGCAGTTCTTC.

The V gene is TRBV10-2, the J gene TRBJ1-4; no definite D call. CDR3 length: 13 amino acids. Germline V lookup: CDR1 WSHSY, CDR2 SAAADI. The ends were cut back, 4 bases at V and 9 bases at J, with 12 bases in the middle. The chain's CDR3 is CASSVVVRQKLFF. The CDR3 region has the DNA TGCGCCAGCAGTGTGGTGGTACGGCAAAAACTGTTTTTT.

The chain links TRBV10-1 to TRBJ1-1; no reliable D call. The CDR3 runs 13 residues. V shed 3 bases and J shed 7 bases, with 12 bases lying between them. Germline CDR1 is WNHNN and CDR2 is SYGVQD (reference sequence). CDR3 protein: CASSDSRTDEAFF. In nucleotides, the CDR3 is TGCGCCAGCAGTGACAGCAGGACTGATGAAGCTTTCTTT.

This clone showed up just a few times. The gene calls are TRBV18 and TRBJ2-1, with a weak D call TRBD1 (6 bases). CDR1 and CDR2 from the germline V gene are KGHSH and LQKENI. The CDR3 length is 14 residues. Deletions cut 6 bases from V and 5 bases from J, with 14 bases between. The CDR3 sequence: CASSGPGVNNEQFF. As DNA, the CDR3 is TGTGCCAGCTCTGGACCAGGGGTTAACAATGAGCAGTTCTTC.

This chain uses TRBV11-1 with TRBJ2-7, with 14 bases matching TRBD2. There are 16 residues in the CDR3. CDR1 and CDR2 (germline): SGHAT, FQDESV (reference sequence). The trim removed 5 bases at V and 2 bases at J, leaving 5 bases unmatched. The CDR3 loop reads CASSDKGLAGAYEQYF. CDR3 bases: TGTGCCAGCAGCGACAAGGGACTAGCGGGAGCCTACGAGCAGTACTTC.

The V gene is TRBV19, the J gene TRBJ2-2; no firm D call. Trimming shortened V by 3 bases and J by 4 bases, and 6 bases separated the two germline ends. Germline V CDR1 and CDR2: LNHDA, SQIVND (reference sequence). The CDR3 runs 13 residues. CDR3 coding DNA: TGTGCCAGTAGTATTGGGGTCACCGGGGAGCTGTTTTTT. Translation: CASSIGVTGELFF. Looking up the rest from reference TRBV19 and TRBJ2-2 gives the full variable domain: DGGITQSPKYLFRKEGQNVTLSCEQNLNHDAMYWYRQDPGQGLRLIYYSQIVNDFQKGDIAEGYSVSREKKESFPLTVTSAQKNPTAFYLCASSIGVTGELFFGEGSRLTVL.

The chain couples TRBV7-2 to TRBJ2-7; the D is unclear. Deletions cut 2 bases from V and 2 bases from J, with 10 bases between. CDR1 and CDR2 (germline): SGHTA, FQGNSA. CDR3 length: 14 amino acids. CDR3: CASSLSGPAYEQYF. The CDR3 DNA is TGTGCCAGCAGCTTATCGGGCCCCGCCTACGAGCAGTACTTC.

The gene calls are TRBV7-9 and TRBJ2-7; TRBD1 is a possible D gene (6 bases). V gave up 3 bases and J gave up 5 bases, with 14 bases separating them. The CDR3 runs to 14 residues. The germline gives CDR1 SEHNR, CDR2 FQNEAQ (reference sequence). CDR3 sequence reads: CASSLDSSGDEQYF. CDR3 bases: TGTGCCAGCAGCTTGGACAGCTCCGGGGACGAGCAGTACTTC.

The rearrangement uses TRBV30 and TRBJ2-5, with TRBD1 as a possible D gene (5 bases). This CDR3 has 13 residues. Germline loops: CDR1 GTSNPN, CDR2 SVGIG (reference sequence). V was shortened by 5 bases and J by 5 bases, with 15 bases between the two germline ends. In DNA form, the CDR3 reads TGTGCCTGGGGGGCCGTCGATAGGGAGACCCAGTACTTC. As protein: CAWGAVDRETQYF.

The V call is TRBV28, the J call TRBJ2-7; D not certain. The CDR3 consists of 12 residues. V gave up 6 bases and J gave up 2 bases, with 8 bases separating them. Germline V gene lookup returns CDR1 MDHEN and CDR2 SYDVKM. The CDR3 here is CASSEPTYEQYF. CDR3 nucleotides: TGTGCCAGCAGCGAACCAACCTACGAGCAGTACTTC.

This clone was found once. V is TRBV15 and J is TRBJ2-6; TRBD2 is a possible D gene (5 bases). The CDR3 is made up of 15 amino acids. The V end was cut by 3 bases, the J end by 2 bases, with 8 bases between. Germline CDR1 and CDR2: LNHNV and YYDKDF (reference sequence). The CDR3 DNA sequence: TGTGCCACCAGCAGGGAGAGGGCTGGGGCCAACGTCCTGACTTTC. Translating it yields CATSRERAGANVLTF.

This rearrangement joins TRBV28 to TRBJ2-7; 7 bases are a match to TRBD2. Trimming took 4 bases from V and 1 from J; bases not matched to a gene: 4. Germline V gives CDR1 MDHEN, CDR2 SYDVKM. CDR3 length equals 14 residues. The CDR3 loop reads CASSSPGLSYEQYF. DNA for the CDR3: TGTGCCAGCAGTTCCCCGGGACTATCCTACGAGCAGTACTTC.

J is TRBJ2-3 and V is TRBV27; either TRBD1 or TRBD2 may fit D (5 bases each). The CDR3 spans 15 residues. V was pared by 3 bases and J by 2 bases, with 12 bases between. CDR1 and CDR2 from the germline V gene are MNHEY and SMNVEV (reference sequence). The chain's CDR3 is CASSLRPGLTDTQYF. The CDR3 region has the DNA TGTGCCAGCAGTTTGCGGCCGGGGCTCACAGATACGCAGTATTTT.

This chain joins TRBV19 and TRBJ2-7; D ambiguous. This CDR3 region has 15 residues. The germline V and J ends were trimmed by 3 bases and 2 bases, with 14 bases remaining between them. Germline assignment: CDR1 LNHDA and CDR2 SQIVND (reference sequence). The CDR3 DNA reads TGTGCCAGTAGTATTGACCCAGGCAGGACCTACGAGCAGTACTTC. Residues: CASSIDPGRTYEQYF.